This T cell receptor (beta chain) was recovered during a study of TET2 disruption in CD19-targeted CAR T cells (dated by TCRdb to between 2018 and 2020). Looking at the study overall: The number of samples was determined by the original clinical trial design and by which samples were available, and no additional inclusion criteria were applied.

From the cysteine through the phenylalanine, the CDR3 covers 12 amino acids. The DNA shown is the part of the CDR3 that was read: 27 bases, in frame from base 1. CDR1 and CDR2 are read off the germline V gene as SQVTM and ANQGSEA. Reading the label with the study, this specimen's treatment or condition is: autologous CTL019 cells: CD19 CAR with 4-1BB and CD3 zeta domains. The CD19 CAR incorporated TCR zeta and 4-1BB costimulatory signaling domains. Leukapheresis was used to collect T cells from peripheral blood for manufacturing CTL019. The DNeasy Blood and Tissue Kit was used to extract genomic DNA from pre-infusion T cells, peripheral blood, or sorted post-infusion T cells. For this clone: The specificity of this receptor is unknown. The read ends 3 residues early relative to the CDR3; the germline J gene fills the gap.

The immunoSEQ assay was used to perform TCR beta chain deep sequencing. The authors processed their data as follows. Only productive TCR beta rearrangements were used to compute clonotype frequencies. Drawn from immuneACCESS, this table holds only the in-frame rearrangements with V and J called that TCRdb kept. Clones are partly lost; checked studies trace under half to an unresolved V gene and leave the rest unexplained. The DNA gave D and trimming, while V, J and clone size come from that table. The table for this sample lists roughly 26,000 clones. The top ten clonotypes cover 1.9% of the sample. General study outcomes and caveats: Conclusions about the CAR T cells of the patient were based on extensive analysis of a single subject.

The specimen was CD8- CAR+ T cells sorted from cultured blood T cells, collected for CD19 CAR T cell therapy. The label giving this sample's cell subset or site can be read as: CD8-negative CAR-positive T cells from the infusion product. Recombination joined TRBV29-1 with TRBJ2-5, with a weak D call of TRBD2 (7 bases match). This receptor was taken from a man between 65 and 80 years old with chronic lymphocytic leukemia. The CDR3 protein is CGARGGAETQYF. The DNA read from the CDR3 is TGCGGCGCCAGAGGGGGGGCGGAGACC.